Reported below is one T cell receptor beta chain. This clonotype came up a few times. What this receptor recognizes is not known. Base quality data are lacking; no much larger clone is found one base away. The run used an Illumina HiSeq 1500. The public reads were reprocessed in TCRdb via fastp at Q25 and MiXCR, keeping in-frame beta chains. Each entry merges the rows of one CDR3 protein and shows their most common DNA and genes. This sample holds tens of thousands of distinct CDR3 sequences; 20% to 25% were observed only once. Jointly, the top ten make up roughly two thirds of the sample. This record belongs to a study of T cell repertoires in cytomegalovirus infection (dated by TCRdb to between 2019 and 2020). For the wider study: Alongside well-studied HLA-B-restricted epitopes, the peptide stimulations were aimed at recently identified HLA-C-restricted CMV epitopes, whose presentation resists viral immunomodulation. Donor HLA type was relevant to the analysis, as public TCR beta signatures indicated carriage of CMV infection together with the matching HLA type.

The research as a whole found: In the ex vivo response, HLA-C-restricted CMV-specific TCR beta clonotypes were dominant, and in two of eight donors the single most frequent clonotype came from this HLA-C-restricted group. In both this cohort and an independent cohort of some 380 donors, the cumulative frequency of public TCR beta family members distinguished carriers of CMV infection plus the relevant HLA type.

The label giving this sample's treatment or condition can be read as: in vitro stimulation with specific CMV peptide epitopes to enrich CMV-specific T cells. Material: CD8+ T cells from cultured PBMCs, obtained from culture after CMV antigen stimulation. This clonotype originated in a human donor in good health (CMV status not recorded). Some clones in this sample may be carry-over from other donors' samples.

The DNA sequence is as follows: TGCGCCAGCAGCCTACCAAGAGACCGGGAGGGAAAACTGTTTTTT. Its product reads: CASSLPRDREGKLFF. The V and J genes are TRBV4-1 and TRBJ1-4; the D gene remains uncertain. From a lookup of the germline V gene, CDR1 and CDR2 are MGHRA and YSYEKL. Spanning cysteine to phenylalanine, the CDR3 consists of 15 amino acids. Only the CDR3 DNA stays, 45 bases, in frame from base 1. V is clipped by 4 bases and J by 10 bases, and the sequence between their germline boundaries is 19 bases long.